A selection of T cell receptor beta chains follows, all from one sample in a study of cytomegalovirus exposure and HLA in healthy donors. Some clones are missing from TCRdb's copy, which holds only in-frame ones; the method was immunoSEQ multiplex PCR. Of 100,000 to 120,000 clones listed, roughly 90% are singletons. The source material was PBMCs. Every receptor here comes from a woman aged 25 to 39 in good health and CMV-seropositive. Each CDR3 is given with its conserved first and last residue. A D gene is named only where the DNA matches it firmly. Rows give clone size only sometimes, using once, few, many, or a class for an expanded clone.

len: 15
abundance: -
d_gene: TRBD1
v_gene: TRBV25-1
j_gene: TRBJ1-2
CDR3nt: TGTGCCAGCAGTGACTCGAGGACAGGGGGCGTCGGCTACACCTTC
CDR3aa: CASSDSRTGGVGYTF

len: 14
abundance: -
d_gene: -
v_gene: TRBV27
j_gene: TRBJ2-7
CDR3nt: TGTGCCAGCAGTTTGACATGGGGGGTCTACGAGCAGTACTTC
CDR3aa: CASSLTWGVYEQYF

len: 16
abundance: -
d_gene: TRBD2
v_gene: TRBV9
j_gene: TRBJ2-2
CDR3nt: TGTGCCAGCAGCAACGGACTAGCGGGGCGAACCGGGGAGCTGTTTTTT
CDR3aa: CASSNGLAGRTGELFF

len: 15
abundance: -
d_gene: -
v_gene: TRBV27
j_gene: TRBJ2-1
CDR3nt: TGTGCCAGCTCTCCAGGGTTGAGCTCCTACAATGAGCAGTTCTTC
CDR3aa: CASSPGLSSYNEQFF

len: 17
abundance: -
d_gene: TRBD1
v_gene: TRBV27
j_gene: TRBJ2-6
CDR3nt: TGTGCCAGCAGTTTAACGGGACAGGGGTCTGGGGCCAACGTCCTGACTTTC
CDR3aa: CASSLTGQGSGANVLTF

len: 16
abundance: -
d_gene: TRBD2
v_gene: TRBV5-6
j_gene: TRBJ2-3
CDR3nt: TGTGCCAGCAGCTCGGGGACTAGCGGGGTCACAGATACGCAGTATTTT
CDR3aa: CASSSGTSGVTDTQYF

len: 15
abundance: -
d_gene: TRBD1
v_gene: TRBV18
j_gene: TRBJ2-1
CDR3nt: TGTGCCAGCTCACCGCAACTGACAGGGGGCAATGAGCAGTTCTTC
CDR3aa: CASSPQLTGGNEQFF

len: 14
abundance: -
d_gene: TRBD1
v_gene: TRBV4-2
j_gene: TRBJ1-1
CDR3nt: TGTGCCAGCAGCCCTGGACAGGGAGACACTGAAGCTTTCTTT
CDR3aa: CASSPGQGDTEAFF

len: 13
abundance: -
d_gene: -
v_gene: TRBV10-2
j_gene: TRBJ1-5
CDR3nt: TGCGCCAGCAGTGATGCGGAGAATCAGCCCCAGCATTTT
CDR3aa: CASSDAENQPQHF

len: 17
abundance: -
d_gene: -
v_gene: TRBV28
j_gene: TRBJ2-6
CDR3nt: TGTGCCAGCAGTTTAGGGAGGTGGGGCCAGGGAGCCAACGTCCTGACTTTC
CDR3aa: CASSLGRWGQGANVLTF

len: 14
abundance: -
d_gene: TRBD1
v_gene: TRBV5-1
j_gene: TRBJ2-5
CDR3nt: TGCGCCAGCAGCCCTAGACAGGGGGCGGGGACCCAGTACTTC
CDR3aa: CASSPRQGAGTQYF

len: 15
abundance: -
d_gene: -
v_gene: TRBV19
j_gene: TRBJ1-5
CDR3nt: TGTGCCAGTAGTATAGGCTCGGGTCGCAATCAGCCCCAGCATTTT
CDR3aa: CASSIGSGRNQPQHF

len: 16
abundance: -
d_gene: TRBD1
v_gene: TRBV6-6
j_gene: TRBJ2-2
CDR3nt: TGTGCCAGCATCAGAACCGGGACAGGGGGAACCGGGGAGCTGTTTTTT
CDR3aa: CASIRTGTGGTGELFF

len: 16
abundance: -
d_gene: -
v_gene: TRBV4-3
j_gene: TRBJ1-3
CDR3nt: TGCGCCAGCAGCCAAGATCTGAGGAGCTCTGGAAACACCATATATTTT
CDR3aa: CASSQDLRSSGNTIYF

len: 16
abundance: once
d_gene: -
v_gene: TRBV15
j_gene: TRBJ2-4
CDR3nt: TGTGCCACCAGCAGCCCCTTCGGAGGTGTCCAAAACATTCAGTACTTC
CDR3aa: CATSSPFGGVQNIQYF

len: 14
abundance: -
d_gene: TRBD1
v_gene: TRBV19
j_gene: TRBJ2-3
CDR3nt: TGTGCCAGTAGTCGGGACAGGGGCGCAGATACGCAGTATTTT
CDR3aa: CASSRDRGADTQYF

len: 18
abundance: -
d_gene: -
v_gene: TRBV19
j_gene: TRBJ1-5
CDR3nt: TGTGCCAGTAGTCAAGACAGTCCATGGGGTGTCGGTGGTCAGCCCCAGCATTTT
CDR3aa: CASSQDSPWGVGGQPQHF

len: 13
abundance: -
d_gene: -
v_gene: TRBV7-9
j_gene: TRBJ1-1
CDR3nt: TGTGCCAGCAGTTCACAGGAGAACACTGAAGCTTTCTTT
CDR3aa: CASSSQENTEAFF

len: 14
abundance: once
d_gene: -
v_gene: TRBV28
j_gene: TRBJ1-2
CDR3nt: TGTGCCAGCAGTTTAGGCGGTAGTAACTATGGCTACACCTTC
CDR3aa: CASSLGGSNYGYTF

len: 14
abundance: -
d_gene: TRBD1
v_gene: TRBV27
j_gene: TRBJ2-7
CDR3nt: TGTGCCAGCAGTTTTGGGACAGGGGGTGTCGAGCAGTACTTC
CDR3aa: CASSFGTGGVEQYF

len: 16
abundance: -
d_gene: -
v_gene: TRBV27
j_gene: TRBJ2-7
CDR3nt: TGTGCCAGCAGTCCCACCGCGGCAATCCCCTCCTACGAGCAGTACTTC
CDR3aa: CASSPTAAIPSYEQYF

len: 17
abundance: -
d_gene: TRBD2
v_gene: TRBV19
j_gene: TRBJ2-6
CDR3nt: TGTGCCAGTAGCTCTAGCGGGAGTTGGTCTGGGGCCAACGTCCTGACTTTC
CDR3aa: CASSSSGSWSGANVLTF

len: 17
abundance: -
d_gene: TRBD2
v_gene: TRBV10-3
j_gene: TRBJ2-1
CDR3nt: TGTGCCATCAAGACTAGCGGGGGACTAGGCTCCTACAATGAGCAGTTCTTC
CDR3aa: CAIKTSGGLGSYNEQFF

len: 15
abundance: -
d_gene: -
v_gene: TRBV5-1
j_gene: TRBJ2-3
CDR3nt: TGCGCCAGCAGCTTGGGAACAGGGTTCCGTGATACGCAGTATTTT
CDR3aa: CASSLGTGFRDTQYF

len: 17
abundance: -
d_gene: TRBD2
v_gene: TRBV5-4
j_gene: TRBJ2-5
CDR3nt: TGTGCCAGCAGCCCTTCTAGCGGGAGTCCGGCGGAAGAGACCCAGTACTTC
CDR3aa: CASSPSSGSPAEETQYF

len: 17
abundance: -
d_gene: -
v_gene: TRBV4-3
j_gene: TRBJ2-3
CDR3nt: TGCGCCAGCAGCCAAGGCCCCCCTCGGGAGTACACAGATACGCAGTATTTT
CDR3aa: CASSQGPPREYTDTQYF

len: 14
abundance: -
d_gene: -
v_gene: TRBV6-5
j_gene: TRBJ1-2
CDR3nt: TGTGCCAGCAGTTATCGGGGGGTTGACTATGGCTACACCTTC
CDR3aa: CASSYRGVDYGYTF

len: 16
abundance: -
d_gene: -
v_gene: TRBV5-1
j_gene: TRBJ1-1
CDR3nt: TGCGCCAGCAGCTACACCGGGCCAGGGCTCAGCACTGAAGCTTTCTTT
CDR3aa: CASSYTGPGLSTEAFF

len: 15
abundance: few
d_gene: TRBD2
v_gene: TRBV19
j_gene: TRBJ2-2
CDR3nt: TGTGCCAGTAGTATTAGCGGGGGAGGGACCGGGGAGCTGTTTTTT
CDR3aa: CASSISGGGTGELFF

len: 16
abundance: -
d_gene: TRBD2
v_gene: TRBV19
j_gene: TRBJ2-2
CDR3nt: TGTGCCAGTAGTAAGAAGGGCGGGAGCTGGACCGGGGAGCTGTTTTTT
CDR3aa: CASSKKGGSWTGELFF

len: 16
abundance: -
d_gene: -
v_gene: TRBV5-1
j_gene: TRBJ1-2
CDR3nt: TGCGCCAGCAGTTCCTTCCCCAGGGGCCCTAACTATGGCTACACCTTC
CDR3aa: CASSSFPRGPNYGYTF

len: 15
abundance: -
d_gene: -
v_gene: TRBV7-2
j_gene: TRBJ1-2
CDR3nt: TGTGCCAGCAGCACATGGACCCAGGGTGCGGGAGGCTACACCTTC
CDR3aa: CASSTWTQGAGGYTF

len: 15
abundance: few
d_gene: -
v_gene: TRBV6-1
j_gene: TRBJ2-7
CDR3nt: TGTGCCAGCAGTGAAGTAGGGACAATTGCCTACGAGCAGTACTTC
CDR3aa: CASSEVGTIAYEQYF

len: 15
abundance: -
d_gene: -
v_gene: TRBV5-1
j_gene: TRBJ2-3
CDR3nt: TGCGCCAGCAGCTTGGGCCTAGTCCCGGCAGATACGCAGTATTTT
CDR3aa: CASSLGLVPADTQYF

len: 16
abundance: -
d_gene: TRBD1
v_gene: TRBV5-6
j_gene: TRBJ1-5
CDR3nt: TGTGCCAGCAGCTCCGGGACAGGGGGGAGCAATCAGCCCCAGCATTTT
CDR3aa: CASSSGTGGSNQPQHF

len: 16
abundance: -
d_gene: -
v_gene: TRBV4-3
j_gene: TRBJ2-3
CDR3nt: TGCGCCAGCAGCCCTTTTAGGACAGATGCCACAGATACGCAGTATTTT
CDR3aa: CASSPFRTDATDTQYF

len: 14
abundance: -
d_gene: -
v_gene: TRBV5-1
j_gene: TRBJ1-2
CDR3nt: TGCGCCAGCAGCTTGAGGGGGGGAGACTATGGCTACACCTTC
CDR3aa: CASSLRGGDYGYTF

len: 14
abundance: -
d_gene: -
v_gene: TRBV5-1
j_gene: TRBJ1-1
CDR3nt: TGCGCCAGCAGCCCCTCGTCCGGGGACACTGAAGCTTTCTTT
CDR3aa: CASSPSSGDTEAFF

len: 17
abundance: -
d_gene: -
v_gene: TRBV30
j_gene: TRBJ2-1
CDR3nt: TGTGCCTGGAGTCGAAAGGCGGGAAGGGTATCCTACAATGAGCAGTTCTTC
CDR3aa: CAWSRKAGRVSYNEQFF

len: 15
abundance: few
d_gene: -
v_gene: TRBV4-2
j_gene: TRBJ2-1
CDR3nt: TGTGCCAGCAGCCAAGGGGATAGCGAGGTAAATGAGCAGTTCTTC
CDR3aa: CASSQGDSEVNEQFF

len: 18
abundance: -
d_gene: TRBD2
v_gene: TRBV5-4
j_gene: TRBJ2-3
CDR3nt: TGTGCCAGCAGCACCGGGACTAGCGGGCGGGTGAGCACAGATACGCAGTATTTT
CDR3aa: CASSTGTSGRVSTDTQYF

len: 16
abundance: -
d_gene: -
v_gene: TRBV7-9
j_gene: TRBJ2-2
CDR3nt: TGTGCCAGCAGCTTGAGGGCGACAACGAACACCGGGGAGCTGTTTTTT
CDR3aa: CASSLRATTNTGELFF

len: 14
abundance: -
d_gene: -
v_gene: TRBV4-2
j_gene: TRBJ2-5
CDR3nt: TGTGCCAGCAGCCAAGACCCCAGTCCGAAGACCCAGTACTTC
CDR3aa: CASSQDPSPKTQYF

len: 16
abundance: -
d_gene: TRBD1
v_gene: TRBV7-6
j_gene: TRBJ1-2
CDR3nt: TGTGCCAGCAGCCATTTATCAGGGGGCGATGGCTATGGCTACACCTTC
CDR3aa: CASSHLSGGDGYGYTF

len: 12
abundance: -
d_gene: -
v_gene: TRBV6-1
j_gene: TRBJ2-1
CDR3nt: TGTGCCAGCAGTGCCGAGGGGGATGAGCAGTTCTTC
CDR3aa: CASSAEGDEQFF

len: 13
abundance: -
d_gene: -
v_gene: TRBV29-1
j_gene: TRBJ2-4
CDR3nt: TGCAGCGTCCGAAGCTTGGCCAAAAACATTCAGTACTTC
CDR3aa: CSVRSLAKNIQYF

len: 15
abundance: -
d_gene: TRBD2
v_gene: TRBV4-1
j_gene: TRBJ2-7
CDR3nt: TGCGCCAGCAGCCATCTGTCGGGGGGGCTGTACGAGCAGTACTTC
CDR3aa: CASSHLSGGLYEQYF

len: 15
abundance: -
d_gene: -
v_gene: TRBV6-5
j_gene: TRBJ1-3
CDR3nt: TGTGCCAGCAGTTACTCGGGGGGGTCTGGAAACACCATATATTTT
CDR3aa: CASSYSGGSGNTIYF

len: 15
abundance: -
d_gene: -
v_gene: TRBV6-1
j_gene: TRBJ1-2
CDR3nt: TGTGCCAGCAGTGAACGATGGCAGGGAGGCTATGGCTACACCTTC
CDR3aa: CASSERWQGGYGYTF

len: 17
abundance: -
d_gene: TRBD1
v_gene: TRBV29-1
j_gene: TRBJ2-3
CDR3nt: TGCAGCGTTGTTGGGACAGGTGTCCTCGCGAACACAGATACGCAGTATTTT
CDR3aa: CSVVGTGVLANTDTQYF

len: 14
abundance: -
d_gene: TRBD1
v_gene: TRBV5-1
j_gene: TRBJ1-2
CDR3nt: TGCGCCAGCAGCTTGGCCGGGACAGGGGGTGGCTACACCTTC
CDR3aa: CASSLAGTGGGYTF

len: 15
abundance: -
d_gene: TRBD1
v_gene: TRBV11-3
j_gene: TRBJ1-2
CDR3nt: TGTGCCAGCAGCGACGACAGGGGTCTTTTCTATGGCTACACCTTC
CDR3aa: CASSDDRGLFYGYTF

len: 16
abundance: -
d_gene: -
v_gene: TRBV2
j_gene: TRBJ2-2
CDR3nt: TGTGCCAGCAGGGCCTTTAGCGGACCGAACACCGGGGAGCTGTTTTTT
CDR3aa: CASRAFSGPNTGELFF

len: 17
abundance: -
d_gene: TRBD1
v_gene: TRBV7-2
j_gene: TRBJ2-6
CDR3nt: TGTGCCAGCAGCTCTTGGCAGGGGGTATCTGGGGCCAACGTCCTGACTTTC
CDR3aa: CASSSWQGVSGANVLTF

len: 14
abundance: once
d_gene: TRBD1
v_gene: TRBV7-2
j_gene: TRBJ2-1
CDR3nt: TGTGCCAGCAGCTTAGGGGGACAGGGCGGGGAGCAGTTCTTC
CDR3aa: CASSLGGQGGEQFF